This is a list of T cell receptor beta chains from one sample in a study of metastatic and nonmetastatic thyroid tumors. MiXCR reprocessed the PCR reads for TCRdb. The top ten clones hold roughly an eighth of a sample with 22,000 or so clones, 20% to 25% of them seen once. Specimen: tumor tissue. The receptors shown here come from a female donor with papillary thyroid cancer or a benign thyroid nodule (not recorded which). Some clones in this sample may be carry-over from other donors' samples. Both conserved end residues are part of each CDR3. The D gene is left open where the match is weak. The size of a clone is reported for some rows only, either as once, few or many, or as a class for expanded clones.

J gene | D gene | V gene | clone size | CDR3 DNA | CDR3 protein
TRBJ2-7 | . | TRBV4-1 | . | TGCGCCAGCAGCCAAGATCTAAACGGGCCCACCTACGAGCAGTACTTC | CASSQDLNGPTYEQYF
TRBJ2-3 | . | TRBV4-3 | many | TGCGCCAGCAGCCAAGACGGGTCAGGTCGCGGTTCTACGCAGTATTTT | CASSQDGSGRGSTQYF
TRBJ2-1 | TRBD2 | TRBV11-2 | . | TGTGCCAGCAGCCCCGGTGATAGCGGGAGGAATGAGCAGTTCTTC | CASSPGDSGRNEQFF
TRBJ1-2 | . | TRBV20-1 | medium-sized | TGCAGTGCTAGGCCCCCTAGCGGAGTGCCGGATGGCTACACCTTC | CSARPPSGVPDGYTF
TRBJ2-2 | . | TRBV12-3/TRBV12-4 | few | TGTGCCAGCGGACCCGGGGAGCTGTTTTTT | CASGPGELFF
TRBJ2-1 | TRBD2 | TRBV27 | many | TGTGCCAGCAGTCCCCCGACTAGCGGGAGAATTAGTGAGCAGTTCTTC | CASSPPTSGRISEQFF
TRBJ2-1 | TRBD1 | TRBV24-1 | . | TGTGCCACCAGGGGACAGGGGGCGCATGAGCAGTTCTTC | CATRGQGAHEQFF
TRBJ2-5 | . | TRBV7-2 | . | TGTGCCAGCAGCTTAGGGTGGTGGACCCATCCAAAAGAGACCCAGTACTTC | CASSLGWWTHPKETQYF
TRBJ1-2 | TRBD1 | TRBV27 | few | TGTGCCAGCAGTTCCCACCAAGACCGGGACAGGGGCCCAAGAGGTGGCTACACCTTC | CASSSHQDRDRGPRGGYTF
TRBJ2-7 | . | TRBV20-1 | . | TGCAGTGCTAGCGGCGTGGGCTACGAGCAGTACTTC | CSASGVGYEQYF
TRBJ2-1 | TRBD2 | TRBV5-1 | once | TGCGCCAGCAGCGTAGCGGGAGTCAGGGATGAGCAGTTCTTC | CASSVAGVRDEQFF
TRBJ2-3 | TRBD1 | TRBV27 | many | TGTGCCAGCAGTCCCCGGACAGGGGGCCGACTTAGCACAGATACGCAGTATTTT | CASSPRTGGRLSTDTQYF
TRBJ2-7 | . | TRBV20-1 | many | TGCAGTGCTAGGCCGACTAGCTACGAGCAGTACTTC | CSARPTSYEQYF
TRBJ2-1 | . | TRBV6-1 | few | TGTGCCAGCAGTTCCATCGGAGTTCCCTCCTACAATGAGCAGTTCTTC | CASSSIGVPSYNEQFF
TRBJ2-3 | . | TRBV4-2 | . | TGTGCCAGCAGCCTTCAACTGAGCACAGATACGCAGTATTTT | CASSLQLSTDTQYF
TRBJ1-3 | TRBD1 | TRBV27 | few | TGTGCCAGCAGACCCAGGGCGCAGGGGGTCTCTGGAAACACCATATATTTT | CASRPRAQGVSGNTIYF
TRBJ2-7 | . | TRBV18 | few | TGTGCCAGCTCACCACCCGGGTTCGGGGACGAGCAGTACTTC | CASSPPGFGDEQYF
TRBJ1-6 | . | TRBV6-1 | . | TGTGCCAGCAGCCCGGGTCCTGGGAATTCACCCCTCCACTTT | CASSPGPGNSPLHF
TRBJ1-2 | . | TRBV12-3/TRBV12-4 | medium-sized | TGTGCCAGCAGTCCCAGACATGTGCGTGGCTACACCTTC | CASSPRHVRGYTF
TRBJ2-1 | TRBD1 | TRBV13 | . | TGTGCCAGCAGCCTAAGGGACAGGGACCTCAATGAGCAGTTCTTC | CASSLRDRDLNEQFF
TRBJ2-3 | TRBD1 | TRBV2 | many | TGTGCCAGCAGAGGCCGGGACAGTAGAGGGGATACGCAGTATTTT | CASRGRDSRGDTQYF
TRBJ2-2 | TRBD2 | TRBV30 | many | TGTGCCTGGAGCACTCTTTGGGCTAGCGGGAGTGGGGAGCTGTTTTTT | CAWSTLWASGSGELFF
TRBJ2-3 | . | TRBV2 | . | TGTGCCTGCAGACGCCTCGATACGCAGTATTTT | CACRRLDTQYF
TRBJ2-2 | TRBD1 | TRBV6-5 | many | TGTGCCAGCAGTTACAAAACAGGGGGCGCGAACACCGGGGAGCTGTTTTTT | CASSYKTGGANTGELFF
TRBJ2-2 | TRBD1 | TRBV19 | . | TGTGCCAGTAGTGGATTGACAGGGGCCGGGGAGCTGTTTTTT | CASSGLTGAGELFF
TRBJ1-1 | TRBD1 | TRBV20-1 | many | TGCAGTGCTTATCGACGACAGGGAGAAACTGAAGCTTTCTTT | CSAYRRQGETEAFF
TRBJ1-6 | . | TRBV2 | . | TGTGCCAGCAACAGGGCCGGTGATTCACCCCTCCACTTT | CASNRAGDSPLHF
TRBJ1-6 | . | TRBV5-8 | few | TGTGACAGCAGCCGACTATCACCCCTCCACTTT | CDSSRLSPLHF
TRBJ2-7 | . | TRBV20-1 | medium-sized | TGCAGTGCTAGAGATCCCAATCGGCCAGATTACGAGCAGTACTTC | CSARDPNRPDYEQYF
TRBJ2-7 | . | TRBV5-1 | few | TGCGCCAGCAGCTTGGGTGGGACGGATCTACGATGGCAGTACTTC | CASSLGGTDLRWQYF
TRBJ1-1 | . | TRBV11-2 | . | TGTGCCAGCAGCTTAGATAGGGCAGGCTGGAACACTGAAGCTTTCTTT | CASSLDRAGWNTEAFF
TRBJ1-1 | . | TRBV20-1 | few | TGCAGTGCTAGAGGCCCGAACACTGAAGCTTTCTTT | CSARGPNTEAFF
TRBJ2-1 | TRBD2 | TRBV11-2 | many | TGTGCCAGCACCGTCGGGAGGAGGTACAATGAGCAGTTCTTC | CASTVGRRYNEQFF
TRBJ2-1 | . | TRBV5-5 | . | TGTGCCAGCAGCTTGGTTGGCGGGACGATGGGTGAGCAGTTCTTC | CASSLVGGTMGEQFF
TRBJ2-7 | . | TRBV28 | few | TGTGCCAGCAGTTTAGGTACCTACGAGCAGTACTTC | CASSLGTYEQYF
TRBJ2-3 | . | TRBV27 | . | TGTGCCAGCAGTTTATCGCAGGCTAGCCCGGATACGCAGTATTTT | CASSLSQASPDTQYF
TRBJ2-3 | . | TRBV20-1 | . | TGCAGTGTGCTCCTAACAGATACACAGTATTTT | CSVLLTDTQYF
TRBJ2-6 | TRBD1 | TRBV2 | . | TGTGCCAGCCGACAGGGATCAGCTAGCTCTGGGGCCAACGTCCTGACTTTT | CASRQGSASSGANVLTF
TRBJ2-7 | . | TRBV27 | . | TGTGCCAGCAGTTTACAAGGGACGCGCGTTCGGAACGAGCAGTACTTC | CASSLQGTRVRNEQYF